Listed below are T cell receptor beta chains from one sample, sequenced in a study of prognosis after radiotherapy for stage I lung cancer. MiXCR, applied by TCRdb to the multiplex PCR reads, yields one record per CDR3 protein. The table shows nearly 20,000 distinct CDR3 sequences, with approximately 28% occurring only once. The material sequenced was PBMCs, taken before or after stereotactic body radiation therapy (not recorded which). The receptor source for this set is a donor aged 50 or older with non-small cell lung cancer. The CDR3 runs from the conserved cysteine through the conserved F or W. D genes are given only for firm matches. Size is stated for part of the rows, as once, few or many counts, or as a class when the clone is expanded.

abundance: -; d_gene: -; j_gene: TRBJ2-3; v_gene: TRBV2; CDR3nt: TGTGCCAGCAGTGAAGGGACTAGCTGTAGGGGGCCAGATACGCAGTATTTT; CDR3aa: CASSEGTSCRGPDTQYF
abundance: -; d_gene: -; j_gene: TRBJ2-1; v_gene: TRBV3-1; CDR3nt: TGTGCCAGCCAAGATAGCCGGCTCGACTCCTACAATGAGCAGTTCTTC; CDR3aa: CASQDSRLDSYNEQFF
abundance: -; d_gene: TRBD2; j_gene: TRBJ2-7; v_gene: TRBV4-1; CDR3nt: TGCGCCAGCAGCCCCGACGCAAGGACTAGCGGGAGTAACGAGCAGTACTTC; CDR3aa: CASSPDARTSGSNEQYF
abundance: many; d_gene: -; j_gene: TRBJ2-7; v_gene: TRBV6-1; CDR3nt: TGTGCCAGCAGCCTAAGGGCTAGCACCCGCAACGAGCAGTACTTC; CDR3aa: CASSLRASTRNEQYF
abundance: many; d_gene: TRBD1; j_gene: TRBJ2-1; v_gene: TRBV12-3/TRBV12-4; CDR3nt: TGTGCCAGCAGTAAGGGACAGGGGATCGAGCAGTTCTTC; CDR3aa: CASSKGQGIEQFF
abundance: -; d_gene: -; j_gene: TRBJ1-2; v_gene: TRBV16; CDR3nt: TGTGCCAGCAGCAAATCACGGAACTATTGCTACACCTTC; CDR3aa: CASSKSRNYCYTF
abundance: many; d_gene: -; j_gene: TRBJ2-3; v_gene: TRBV20-1; CDR3nt: TGCAGTGCTAGAGATTTCAGTCCGCCTAGCACAGATACGCAGTATTTT; CDR3aa: CSARDFSPPSTDTQYF
abundance: many; d_gene: -; j_gene: TRBJ2-5; v_gene: TRBV18; CDR3nt: TGTGCCAGCTCACCACCGAACCAAGAGACCCAGTACTTC; CDR3aa: CASSPPNQETQYF
abundance: many; d_gene: TRBD1; j_gene: TRBJ1-5; v_gene: TRBV19; CDR3nt: TGTGCCAGTAGTATAGTTGGAGGGGGCGCCTATCAGCCCCAGCATTTT; CDR3aa: CASSIVGGGAYQPQHF
abundance: many; d_gene: -; j_gene: TRBJ2-5; v_gene: TRBV9; CDR3nt: TGTGCCAGCAGTCCAATGTTCGGGGAGGCGGAAGAGACCCAGTACTTC; CDR3aa: CASSPMFGEAEETQYF
abundance: many; d_gene: -; j_gene: TRBJ2-7; v_gene: TRBV3-1; CDR3nt: TGTGCCAGCAGCCAAGAAGGTGGGGGCTACGAGCAGTACTTC; CDR3aa: CASSQEGGGYEQYF
abundance: many; d_gene: TRBD1; j_gene: TRBJ2-3; v_gene: TRBV6-1; CDR3nt: TGTGCCAGCAGCCGGGACAGGGAGACAGATACGCAGTATTTT; CDR3aa: CASSRDRETDTQYF
abundance: many; d_gene: TRBD1; j_gene: TRBJ2-7; v_gene: TRBV7-2; CDR3nt: TGTGCCAGCAGCGTAACAGGGGGACCCTACGAGCAGTACTTC; CDR3aa: CASSVTGGPYEQYF
abundance: medium-sized; d_gene: -; j_gene: TRBJ1-6; v_gene: TRBV20-1; CDR3nt: TGCAGTGCTAGTCGTCACGGCGGCGGAAATTCACCCCTCCACTTT; CDR3aa: CSASRHGGGNSPLHF
abundance: -; d_gene: -; j_gene: TRBJ1-3; v_gene: TRBV7-2; CDR3nt: TGTGCCAGTAGCCACCTGGATTGGGACACCATATATTTT; CDR3aa: CASSHLDWDTIYF
abundance: many; d_gene: TRBD2; j_gene: TRBJ2-5; v_gene: TRBV7-2; CDR3nt: TGTGCCAGACAAGAAGCGGGGAGAGCGGAGACCCAGTACTTC; CDR3aa: CARQEAGRAETQYF
abundance: many; d_gene: -; j_gene: TRBJ2-2; v_gene: TRBV13; CDR3nt: TGTGCCAGCAGCCAGAGACGGACCACCGGGGAGCTGTTTTTT; CDR3aa: CASSQRRTTGELFF
abundance: many; d_gene: -; j_gene: TRBJ1-2; v_gene: TRBV28; CDR3nt: TGTGCCACGCTTCAGACCGTGAACTATGGCTACACCTTC; CDR3aa: CATLQTVNYGYTF